The 17 T cell receptor beta chains listed next were all sequenced from one sample in a study of tumor and adjacent non-tumor tissue in lung cancer. No cell sorting was done before RNA was extracted from the tissue. Distant lung tissue was collected more than 3 cm away from the tumor edge. TCRbeta libraries were built with three rounds of nested PCR, modified from ARM-PCR. TCRdb fed the multiplex PCR reads into MiXCR, producing one record per CDR3 protein. The table lists under 85,000 distinct CDR3 sequences, around 76% of them singletons, with around two fifths in the top ten. The sequenced material came from distant non-tumor lung tissue. All receptors come from a man aged 70-80 years with non-small cell lung cancer.

J is TRBJ2-5 and V is TRBV6-6; 7 bases map to TRBD2. The CDR3 consists of 16 residues. V trimming: 11 bases; J trimming: 6 bases; junction bases outside the gene matches: 21. From germline, CDR1 is MNHNY and CDR2 SVGAGI (reference sequence). CDR3 residues: CAGTYSRGGGRKTQYF. CDR3 DNA: TGTGCCGGCACTTACTCGAGGGGCGGGGGAAGGAAGACCCAGTACTTC.

As concerns this clonotype: With a much larger clone just one base away, this may be a read error. The chain recombines TRBV5-1 with TRBJ1-5, with D perhaps TRBD1 (5 bases). This CDR3 is built from 13 residues. In germline, CDR1 is SGHRS, CDR2 YFSETQ. CDR3 in amino acids: CASSLGGNQPQQF. The CDR3 DNA reads as TGCGCCAGCAGCTTGGGGGGGAATCAGCCCCAGCAATTT.

The J gene is TRBJ2-3, the V gene TRBV11-2, with D possibly being TRBD2 (6 bases). V was clipped by 7 bases and J by 5 bases, with 19 bases between them. The CDR3 spans 15 residues. CDR1 and CDR2 (germline): SGHAT, FQNNGV. CDR3 DNA: TGTGCCAGCAACACGGGGCTAGCGAGAGGAGATACGCAGTATTTT. It is translated as CASNTGLARGDTQYF.

Comment on this clonotype: This may be a read error, as it is one base from a much larger clone. The chain couples TRBV4-1 to TRBJ2-1, with 16 bases fitting TRBD2. This CDR3 region has 19 residues. The germline V gene encodes CDR1 MGHRA and CDR2 YSYEKL. This CDR3 reads CTSSHPGLAGGPGKNEQFF. For the CDR3, the DNA is TGCACCAGCAGCCATCCGGGACTAGCGGGGGGGCCAGGTAAAAATGAGCAGTTCTTC.

This clonotype was detected only a few times. This may be a read error: a much more frequent sequence differs by one nucleotide. V is TRBV12-3 or TRBV12-4 and J is TRBJ2-3; TRBD1 matches at 8 bases. Trimming at V came to 5 bases and at J to 6 bases, leaving 7 bases not matched to a gene. There are 14 residues in the CDR3. The CDR3 sequence: CASSLSRGLDTQYF. The DNA for the CDR3 is TGTGCCAGCAGTCTTTCCAGGGGGCTGGATACGCAGTATTTT.

This clonotype has only one observation. At one boundary the junction diverges from the germline segment, which might be a read error. The chain uses TRBV6-2 or TRBV6-3 and TRBJ2-1, with D perhaps TRBD1 or TRBD2 (5 bases each). Germline V gene data show CDR1 as MNHEY and CDR2 as SVGEGT. CDR3 length: 15 amino acids. CDR3 DNA sequence: TGTGTCAGCAGTCGGGGTGGGCCAGGGATCGGTGAGCAGTTCTTC. It encodes CVSSRGGPGIGEQFF.

This sequence joins TRBV4-3 and TRBJ1-2, with D unclear. The V and J ends lost 2 bases and 10 bases respectively, with 17 bases between them. Germline V CDR1 and CDR2: LGHNA, YSLEER. CDR3 length: 14 residues. Here the CDR3 DNA reads TGCGCCAGCAGCCAATATGCGGGCGGAGATGACTACACCTTC. It translates to CASSQYAGGDDYTF.

Of note for this clonotype: One end of the junction does not line up with germline, which may come from a read error. The chain joins TRBV10-3 to TRBJ2-1; 8 bases are shared with TRBD2. Per the germline V gene, CDR1 is ENHRY and CDR2 is SYGVKD. The CDR3 is made up of 17 amino acids. For the CDR3, the DNA is TGTGCCATCAGGGTGACTAGCGTGGAGTCCACCTACAATGAACAGTTCTTC. Its translation: CAIRVTSVESTYNEQFF.

Notes on this clonotype: A read error may be the cause here, since a much bigger clone is one base away. The conserved closing phenylalanine or tryptophan is absent in this CDR3, likely reflecting a read error. V and J are TRBV20-1 and TRBJ2-1; a possible D gene is TRBD2 (7 bases). Trimming removed 0 bases from V and 7 bases from J, with 16 bases in between. CDR3 size: 15 residues. Germline loops: CDR1 DFQATT, CDR2 SNEGSKA (reference sequence). This CDR3 is CSARDDRGAGNEQFL. The CDR3 nucleotides are TGCAGTGCTAGAGATGATCGGGGGGCGGGGAATGAGCAGTTCTTG.

As regards this clonotype: It may be a read error: a sequence one base away is much more abundant. J is TRBJ2-7 and V is TRBV10-3; no clear D. Germline-derived CDR1 and CDR2 are ENHRY and SYGVKD. This CDR3 has 15 residues. The DNA of the CDR3 is TGTGCCAACAGTGCCCCCGATATCTGGTCCTACGAGCAGTACTTC. It codes for CANSAPDIWSYEQYF.

This clonotype was seen once. The rearrangement links TRBV5-1 to TRBJ2-7; D not certain. Germline CDR1 SGHRS, CDR2 YFSETQ. Trimming removed 0 bases at V and 5 bases at J, with 6 bases between. The CDR3 sequence is 12 residues long. The CDR3 is CASSLAGDEQYF. CDR3 coding DNA: TGCGCCAGCAGCTTGGCTGGGGACGAGCAGTACTTC.

With respect to this clonotype: A read error may account for a junction end that differs from germline. The rearrangement uses TRBV4-2 and TRBJ2-7, with D possibly being TRBD1 (6 bases). Germline CDR1 LGHNA, CDR2 YNFKEQ. The CDR3 loop spans 18 amino acids. In DNA form, the CDR3 reads TGTGCCAGCAGCCGAGAGAGGGGTGGACAGACTAAATCCTACGAGCTGTACTTC. It yields the protein CASSRERGGQTKSYELYF.

This clonotype was seen ten or more times. The chain links TRBV28 to TRBJ2-1; no definite D call. V lost 5 bases and J 3 bases, leaving 2 bases between the germline ends. The CDR3 loop spans 11 amino acids. In germline, CDR1 is MDHEN, CDR2 SYDVKM. The CDR3 DNA reads TGTGCCAGCAGTGTCTACAATGAGCAGTTCTTC. It specifies CASSVYNEQFF.

This clonotype occurred a few times. This may arise from a read error, as a much more abundant clone is one base away. The rearrangement joins TRBV6-1 to TRBJ2-7, with D maybe TRBD1 (5 bases). V was clipped by 6 bases and J by 4 bases, with 13 bases between them. CDR1 and CDR2 (germline): MNHNS, SASEGT. The CDR3 contains 13 residues. CDR3 coding DNA: TGTGCCAGCAGACCAGGGTCCCGATACGAGCAGTACTTC. Its translation: CASRPGSRYEQYF.

The chain carries TRBV9 and TRBJ1-2; D is unresolved. CDR3 length: 15 amino acids. Germline V gene sequence: CDR1 SGDLS, CDR2 YYNGEE. Trimming left V 0 bases short and J 5 bases short, with 14 bases between. CDR3 residues: CASSVAESIQYGYTF. For the CDR3, the DNA is TGTGCCAGCAGCGTAGCGGAGTCCATTCAGTATGGCTACACCTTC.

J is TRBJ1-5 and V is TRBV6-1; 10 positions agree with TRBD1. V trimming: 2 bases; J trimming: 12 bases; junction bases outside the gene matches: 13. In germline, CDR1 is MNHNS, CDR2 SASEGT. The CDR3 has 16 residues. CDR3 bases: TGTGCCAGCAGTGAAAGGGACAGGGGAAGAAGGCAGTACCAGCATTTT. It encodes CASSERDRGRRQYQHF.

A note on this clonotype: In this CDR3 the conserved last residue, phenylalanine or tryptophan, is missing, so a read error is likely. J is TRBJ2-3 and V is TRBV11-3; TRBD2 might be the D (5 bases). Germline V lookup: CDR1 SGHNT, CDR2 YENEEA. This CDR3 is built from 14 residues. The CDR3 region has the DNA TGTGCCAGCAGCCCCCTTTCTAGCAAAGATACACAGTATATT. It codes for CASSPLSSKDTQYI.